The 30 T cell receptor beta chains listed next were all sequenced from one sample in a study of TIL therapy for anti-PD-1-resistant metastatic lung cancer (dated by TCRdb to about 2021). Using bias-controlled multiplex PCR with the immunoSEQ v3 hsTCRB kit, the TCR beta CDR3 regions were amplified from genomic DNA. TCRdb limited this immuneACCESS table to in-frame rearrangements with V and J called. A share of clones is missing; checked studies link under half to unresolved V genes, and the rest is unexplained. Counted in this sample were about 50,000 clones; approximately 70% of them appeared once. The ten largest account for approximately 5.6% of the sample. The sample's time point label is to be understood as: pre-treatment sample, taken before nivolumab and TIL therapy. Baseline tumor samples were excised metastases, mostly pleural nodules or supraclavicular lymph nodes, from the same resection used to grow TIL.

The specimen was tumor tissue, collected at baseline. The receptors here all came from a person between 30 and 80 years old with non-small cell lung cancer.

The chain employs TRBV6-1 and TRBJ1-4, with unresolved D. Between the trimmed V and J ends, which lost 3 bases and 0 bases, there was a span of 11 bases. Germline lookup yields CDR1 MNHNS and CDR2 SASEGT. CDR3 length equals 16 residues. CDR3 sequence: CASSDFLHATNEKLFF. In DNA, the CDR3 is TGTGCCAGCAGTGATTTCCTTCATGCAACTAATGAAAAACTGTTTTTT.

The table lists this clone with a few counts. The rearrangement links TRBV10-1 to TRBJ2-7; TRBD2 aligns across 10 bases. Germline V gene data show CDR1 as WNHNN and CDR2 as SYGVQD (reference sequence). V lost 2 bases, J lost 6 bases, and 4 bases stayed unmatched. This CDR3 is 14 amino acids long. The CDR3 loop reads CASSEGLAGAEQYF. The CDR3 nucleotides read TGCGCCAGCAGTGAGGGGCTAGCGGGGGCCGAGCAGTACTTC.

V is TRBV6-1 and J is TRBJ1-1; D perhaps matches TRBD1 (5 bases). Trimming took off 6 bases at V and 1 base at J, with 9 bases between the two ends. The germline gives CDR1 MNHNS, CDR2 SASEGT. The CDR3 runs 13 residues. The CDR3 DNA sequence: TGTGCCAGCAGAGGAACAGGGAACACTGAAGCTTTCTTT. Amino acid sequence: CASRGTGNTEAFF.

CDR3 DNA: TGTGCCAGCAGCAGGGACATGGGGTACCAAGAGACCCAGTACTTC. This encodes CASSRDMGYQETQYF. This sequence joins TRBV7-3 and TRBJ2-5, with TRBD1 as a possible D gene (6 bases). Germline CDR1 reads SGHTA; CDR2 reads FQGTGA. The CDR3 is made up of 15 amino acids. Deletions cut 5 bases from V and 0 bases from J, with 13 bases between. Drawing the rest from reference TRBV7-3 and TRBJ2-5, the complete variable domain is GAGVSQTPSNKVTEKGKYVELRCDPISGHTALYWYRQSLGQGPEFLIYFQGTGAADDSGLPNDRFFAVRPEGSVSTLKIQRTERGDSAVYLCASSRDMGYQETQYFGPGTRLLVL.

The V and J genes are TRBV5-4 and TRBJ2-3, with 9 bases fitting TRBD2. The trim removed 6 bases at V and 5 bases at J, leaving 13 bases unmatched. Germline V lookup: CDR1 SGHNT, CDR2 YYREEE (reference sequence). This CDR3 has 16 residues. Here the CDR3 DNA reads TGTGCCAGCACCACCGCGGCGGGGGGGCCTGGAGATACGCAGTATTTT. Translated: CASTTAAGGPGDTQYF. The full variable domain, with the rest looked up from reference TRBV5-4 and TRBJ2-3, is ETGVTQSPTHLIKTRGQQVTLRCSSQSGHNTVSWYQQALGQGPQFIFQYYREEENGRGNFPPRFSGLQFPNYSSELNVNALELDDSALYLCASTTAAGGPGDTQYFGPGTRLTVL.

This clone has just a few counts. The chain recombines TRBV9 with TRBJ2-7; 9 bases are a match to TRBD2. Looked up from germline, CDR1 is SGDLS and CDR2 is YYNGEE. V was pared by 0 bases and J by 5 bases, with 15 bases of the junction left unmatched. The CDR3 totals 18 residues. CDR3 in amino acids: CASSVGVGSSGSFDEQYF. CDR3 nucleotide sequence: TGTGCCAGCAGCGTAGGAGTTGGGAGTAGCGGGAGTTTCGACGAGCAGTACTTC.

The chain recombines TRBV7-3 with TRBJ2-3; 9 bases agree with TRBD2. After removal of 5 bases from V and 5 bases from J, the junction contained 8 bases not matched to a gene. The CDR3 runs to 15 residues. Germline values: CDR1 SGHTA, CDR2 FQGTGA. CDR3 sequence (DNA): TGTGCCAGCAGCCTGGCGGGGGGGCGAGGAGATACGCAGTATTTT. It yields the protein CASSLAGGRGDTQYF.

This sequence joins TRBV29-1 and TRBJ2-3, with a weak D call TRBD1 (5 bases). The ends were cut back, 6 bases at V and 0 bases at J, with 13 bases in the middle. Germline values: CDR1 SQVTM, CDR2 ANQGSEA. The CDR3 length is 14 residues. In DNA form, the CDR3 reads TGCAGCGTGAGGTCGGCAGGGAGCACAGATACGCAGTATTTT. Its translation: CSVRSAGSTDTQYF.

The chain combines TRBV7-9 with TRBJ2-2, with D unresolved. Germline loops: CDR1 SEHNR, CDR2 FQNEAQ (reference sequence). CDR3 length equals 11 residues. V was pared by 5 bases and J by 2 bases, with 0 bases between. This chain's CDR3 is CASSNTGELFF. CDR3 DNA sequence: TGTGCCAGCAGCAACACCGGGGAGCTGTTTTTT.

This clone has just a few counts. This chain uses TRBV18 with TRBJ1-6; 7 nucleotides line up with TRBD1. V gave up 6 bases and J gave up 3 bases; unmatched junction bases: 5. This CDR3 has 15 residues. Germline CDR1 and CDR2: KGHSH and LQKENI. The DNA of the CDR3 is TGTGCCAGCTCCGGACAGGCCCTCTATAATTCACCCCTCCACTTT. Translating it yields CASSGQALYNSPLHF.

V gene TRBV4-3 combines with J gene TRBJ1-2; 7 positions agree with TRBD1. V lost 3 bases and J lost 7; bases outside the gene matches: 11. The CDR3 is made up of 15 amino acids. Looked up from germline, CDR1 is LGHNA and CDR2 is YSLEER. The CDR3 sequence: CASSQDRRLIFGYTF. In nucleotides, the CDR3 is TGCGCCAGCAGCCAGGACAGGCGACTAATATTTGGCTACACCTTC.

V usage is TRBV7-6 and J usage is TRBJ1-1; 8 nucleotides agree with TRBD1. Looked up from germline, CDR1 is SGHVS and CDR2 is FNYEAQ. J was trimmed by 5 bases and V by 4 bases; bases with no gene match: 6. This CDR3 has 14 residues. CDR3 amino acids: CASSSRTGPTEAFF. CDR3 DNA: TGTGCCAGCAGCTCCCGGACAGGGCCAACTGAAGCTTTCTTT.

Here the CDR3 reads CASSPWTGYGYTF. The CDR3 DNA reads as TGTGCCAGCAGCCCTTGGACCGGCTATGGCTACACCTTC. This chain joins TRBV7-8 and TRBJ1-2, with unresolved D. The CDR3 is made up of 13 amino acids. Germline values: CDR1 SGHVS, CDR2 FQNEAQ. V gave up 5 bases and J gave up 4 bases, with 11 bases separating them.

The chain is built from TRBV7-7 and TRBJ2-3; either TRBD1 or TRBD2 may supply D (7 bases each). Looked up from germline, CDR1 is SSHAT and CDR2 is FNYEAQ (reference sequence). The CDR3 extends over 17 amino acids. V lost 5 bases to trimming and J lost 4 bases, with 22 bases between them. The CDR3 DNA reads TGTGCCAGCAGCGCGGACGTCAGGGGGGGTAGCGCAGATACGCAGTATTTT. The encoded protein is CASSADVRGGSADTQYF. The full variable domain, in which reference TRBV7-7 and TRBJ2-3 provide the parts outside the CDR3, is GAGVSQSPRYKVTKRGQDVTLRCDPISSHATLYWYQQALGQGPEFLTYFNYEAQPDKSGLPSDRFSAERPEGSISTLTIQRTEQRDSAMYRCASSADVRGGSADTQYFGPGTRLTVL.

The rearrangement joins TRBV27 to TRBJ2-1, with D hard to call. V was shortened by 3 bases and J by 6 bases, with 9 bases between the two germline ends. From germline, CDR1 is MNHEY and CDR2 SMNVEV (reference sequence). CDR3 size: 13 residues. The DNA of the CDR3 is TGTGCCAGCAGTTTGAGTAGCCTCAATGAGCAGTTCTTC. Its protein product is CASSLSSLNEQFF.

V and J are TRBV27 and TRBJ2-2; no clear D gene. The germline V gene has CDR1 MNHEY and CDR2 SMNVEV (reference sequence). CDR3 length equals 14 residues. The germline V and J ends were trimmed by 7 bases and 6 bases, with 15 bases remaining between them. The CDR3 region is CASTTTGVPGELFF. In nucleotides, the CDR3 is TGTGCCAGCACCACGACCGGTGTGCCCGGGGAGCTGTTTTTT.

V gene TRBV10-3 combines with J gene TRBJ2-5; D unclear. Germline CDR1 ENHRY, CDR2 SYGVKD. The CDR3 has 13 residues. V gave up 7 bases and J gave up 2 bases, with 11 bases separating them. The CDR3 is CAITRSSQETQYF. CDR3 nucleotides: TGTGCCATCACGCGGAGCAGTCAAGAGACCCAGTACTTC.

The V call is TRBV28, the J call TRBJ1-2; D gene unclear. CDR1 MDHEN and CDR2 SYDVKM come from the germline V gene. V was trimmed by 8 bases and J by 2 bases, leaving 12 bases between them. The CDR3 has 13 residues. Written as DNA, the CDR3 is TGTGCCAGCGAGAACGGGTTAAACTATGGCTACACCTTC. Amino acid sequence: CASENGLNYGYTF.

This rearrangement joins TRBV5-1 to TRBJ1-1; unclear D gene. There are 13 residues in the CDR3. CDR1 SGHRS and CDR2 YFSETQ come from the germline V gene. Between the trimmed V and J ends, which lost 1 base and 0 bases, there was a span of 4 bases. The CDR3 here is CASSLKMNTEAFF. CDR3 sequence (DNA): TGCGCCAGCAGCTTGAAGATGAACACTGAAGCTTTCTTT. The full variable domain, with the rest looked up from reference TRBV5-1 and TRBJ1-1, is KAGVTQTPRYLIKTRGQQVTLSCSPISGHRSVSWYQQTPGQGLQFLFEYFSETQRNKGNFPGRFSGRQFSNSRSEMNVSTLELGDSALYLCASSLKMNTEAFFGQGTRLTVV.

This clone showed up just a few times. V is TRBV7-9 and J is TRBJ2-7; 7 nucleotides agree with TRBD1. Germline CDR1 reads SEHNR; CDR2 reads FQNEAQ (reference sequence). V lost 8 bases and J lost 5; bases outside the gene matches: 6. The CDR3 length is 12 residues. The CDR3 region has the DNA TGTGCCAGCCAGGGGGACGTCGACGAGCAGTACTTC. Translating it yields CASQGDVDEQYF.

The CDR3 spells CASSQGGQGVLTDTQYF. CDR3 bases: TGTGCCAGCAGCCAAGGGGGACAGGGAGTTTTAACAGATACGCAGTATTTT. The chain combines TRBV14 with TRBJ2-3, with TRBD1 matching over 9 bases. This CDR3 has 17 amino acids. Trimming removed 1 base from V and 3 bases from J; junction bases left unmatched: 8. Per germline, CDR1 SGHDN and CDR2 FVKESK.

This clone was observed once. The chain carries TRBV29-1 and TRBJ2-7; TRBD2 matches 10 bases. The CDR3 is 15 amino acids. J gave up 2 bases and V 3 bases, and 7 bases lay outside the gene matches. CDR1 and CDR2 (germline): SQVTM, ANQGSEA. This chain's CDR3 is CSVEATSGRPYEQYF. For the CDR3, the DNA is TGCAGCGTTGAGGCGACTAGCGGGCGCCCCTACGAGCAGTACTTC.

The V gene is TRBV4-3, the J gene TRBJ2-3, with 11 bases fitting TRBD2. V lost 0 bases to trimming and J lost 4 bases; unmatched junction nucleotides: 6. CDR1 and CDR2 from the germline V gene are LGHNA and YSLEER. CDR3 length: 17 residues. The CDR3 DNA sequence: TGCGCCAGCAGCCAAGATGCTGGGACTAGCGGCGCAGATACGCAGTATTTT. Translation gives CASSQDAGTSGADTQYF.

As DNA, the CDR3 is TGTGCCACCAGCAGAGGGACAGGGGGTGAGCAGTTCTTC. Protein product: CATSRGTGGEQFF. V gene TRBV15 combines with J gene TRBJ2-1, with 10 bases fitting TRBD1. Germline V gives CDR1 LNHNV, CDR2 YYDKDF (reference sequence). The V and J ends lost 1 base and 9 bases, in that order; junction bases with no gene match: 0. The CDR3 has 13 amino acids.

The chain couples TRBV30 to TRBJ1-1, with no clear D. CDR1 is GTSNPN, CDR2 SVGIG, per germline (reference sequence). Trimming removed 0 bases from V and 10 bases from J, with 18 bases in between. The CDR3 is 14 residues long. CDR3 amino acids: CAWSVAPKSPGAFF. CDR3 coding DNA: TGTGCCTGGAGTGTTGCACCTAAATCGCCGGGAGCTTTCTTT.

There are a few counts of this clone. This chain joins TRBV30 and TRBJ2-7, with D perhaps matching TRBD1 (6 bases). V lost 7 bases, J lost 9 bases, and 19 bases lay in between. CDR1 and CDR2 from the germline V gene are GTSNPN and SVGIG (reference sequence). CDR3 size: 12 residues. The CDR3 DNA reads TGTGCCTACCTGGGACAAGGAGGAGGGCAGTACTTC. Amino acid sequence: CAYLGQGGGQYF.

J is TRBJ2-1 and V is TRBV15; possibly TRBD1 or TRBD2 for D (6 bases each). The germline gives CDR1 LNHNV, CDR2 YYDKDF (reference sequence). The CDR3 extends over 15 amino acids. Trimming took 2 bases from V and 9 from J, leaving 17 bases between them. The CDR3 protein is CATSRLPGAGSEQFF. In nucleotides, the CDR3 is TGTGCCACCAGCAGACTCCCGGGGGCCGGGAGTGAGCAGTTCTTC.

The rearrangement links TRBV12-5 to TRBJ2-1, with 7 nucleotides matching TRBD2. This CDR3 has 12 residues. With 5 bases clipped from V and 9 bases from J, the junction kept 4 bases outside the gene matches. CDR1 is LGHNT and CDR2 is FRNRAP in the germline V gene. The CDR3 reads CASGQRLAEQFF. In nucleotides, the CDR3 is TGTGCTAGTGGTCAGAGACTAGCTGAGCAGTTCTTC.

Concerning this clone itself: The sample has other DNA sequences that encode this CDR3 too. The chain joins TRBV6-1 to TRBJ1-5; D is unclear. This CDR3 has 13 residues. Germline V gene sequence: CDR1 MNHNS, CDR2 SASEGT. Trimming removed 2 bases at V and 2 bases at J, with 4 bases between. CDR3 in amino acids: CASSEWGNQPQHF. CDR3 DNA sequence: TGTGCCAGCAGTGAATGGGGCAATCAGCCCCAGCATTTT.

V and J are TRBV9 and TRBJ1-3, with D possibly TRBD1 on 5 matching bases. The CDR3 loop spans 15 amino acids. Germline CDR1 reads SGDLS; CDR2 reads YYNGEE. Trimming cost V 0 bases and J 3 bases, with 10 bases left between them. The CDR3: CASSVAGTYGNTIYF. The CDR3 bases are TGTGCCAGCAGCGTAGCCGGGACTTATGGAAACACCATATATTTT.